These 8 T cell receptor beta chains were sequenced from one sample in a study of beta chain features in type 1 diabetes (dated by TCRdb to the late 2010s). The library was generated by the immunoSEQ multiplex PCR assay. The entire amount of isolated RNA was reverse transcribed using the High Capacity cDNA Reverse Transcription Kit, so the sequenced TCRB transcripts were expressed ones. The table comes from immuneACCESS by way of TCRdb, which keeps in-frame sequences with V and J called. Part of the clones is missing from these tables; in studies checked, under half for an unresolved V gene and the rest for unknown reasons. A total of hundreds of thousands of clones appear in this sample, 10% to 15% of them only once. The top ten clones comprise 0.017% of the sample. Sequences were obtained from naive CD4+ T cells from blood. This specimen's cell subset or site label, interpreted: true naive CD4+ T cells. Receptors originate from a young man in good health.

This clone appeared a few times. The chain links TRBV7-2 to TRBJ2-1, with TRBD2 identical over 10 bases. The CDR3 extends over 16 amino acids. Germline V lookup: CDR1 SGHTA, CDR2 FQGNSA. V trimming: 0 bases; J trimming: 13 bases; junction bases outside the gene matches: 12. The CDR3, as DNA: TGTGCCAGCAGCTTAGCGCTAGCGGGGGCCCGCCGTGGTCAGTTCTTC. Its translation is CASSLALAGARRGQFF.

V usage is TRBV6-4 and J usage is TRBJ2-1, with 12 bases identical to TRBD2. Per the germline V gene, CDR1 is MRHNA and CDR2 is SNTAGT. V lost 0 bases and J lost 9; bases outside the gene matches: 6. This CDR3 has 16 amino acids. As DNA, the CDR3 is TGTGCCAGCAGTGACTCGCCTAGCGGGAGGGCGTCTGAGCAGTTCTTC. This codes for CASSDSPSGRASEQFF.

The chain employs TRBV9 and TRBJ2-3, with TRBD2 matching 7 bases. The CDR3 runs 14 residues. Losses at the gene ends were 3 bases for V and 2 bases for J; bases not matched to a gene: 3. CDR1 and CDR2 (germline): SGDLS, YYNGEE. The CDR3 sequence: CASSASGNTDTQYF. The DNA of the CDR3 is TGTGCCAGCAGCGCGAGCGGGAACACAGATACGCAGTATTTT.

This clone came up a few times. The chain joins TRBV5-6 to TRBJ1-2; 9 positions match TRBD1. J was trimmed by 4 bases and V by 5 bases; bases with no gene match: 3. This CDR3 region has 13 residues. Germline V gives CDR1 SGHDT, CDR2 YYEEEE. DNA for the CDR3: TGTGCCAGCAGAACAGGGGGCGTCTATGGCTACACCTTC. This sequence encodes CASRTGGVYGYTF.

The gene calls are TRBV19 and TRBJ2-6; a possible D gene is TRBD2 (6 bases). V lost 5 bases and J 0 bases, leaving 17 bases between the germline ends. Germline V CDR1 and CDR2: LNHDA, SQIVND (reference sequence). The CDR3 length is 18 residues. CDR3 nucleotide sequence: TGTGCCAGTAGTGGGGACTCTAAACCGAGCTCTGGGGCCAACGTCCTGACTTTC. Translating gives CASSGDSKPSSGANVLTF.

The chain has TRBV11-3 and TRBJ2-3; TRBD2 matches 10 bases. Germline CDR1 and CDR2: SGHNT and YENEEA. Trimming at V came to 5 bases and at J to 4 bases, leaving 9 bases not matched to a gene. There are 16 residues in the CDR3. The CDR3 DNA follows: TGTGCCAGCAGCCGGGGTGTAGCGGGAGGCGCAGATACGCAGTATTTT. Residues: CASSRGVAGGADTQYF.

This clone turned up a few times. The rearrangement links TRBV7-2 to TRBJ2-5; 8 bases are a match to TRBD1. Germline lookup yields CDR1 SGHTA and CDR2 FQGNSA. The CDR3 runs 13 residues. The V segment lost 5 bases and the J segment 5 bases; nucleotides outside the gene matches: 4. The CDR3 DNA reads as TGTGCCAGCAGCGTTACAGGGGGGGAGACCCAGTACTTC. Translation: CASSVTGGETQYF.

The chain couples TRBV7-2 to TRBJ2-3; D remains unclear. The V gene's germline CDR1 is SGHTA and CDR2 FQGNSA. The CDR3 is 15 residues long. V was trimmed by 0 bases and J by 0 bases, leaving 7 bases between them. CDR3 in amino acids: CASSLAAVSTDTQYF. CDR3 DNA: TGTGCCAGCAGCTTAGCGGCGGTGAGCACAGATACGCAGTATTTT.